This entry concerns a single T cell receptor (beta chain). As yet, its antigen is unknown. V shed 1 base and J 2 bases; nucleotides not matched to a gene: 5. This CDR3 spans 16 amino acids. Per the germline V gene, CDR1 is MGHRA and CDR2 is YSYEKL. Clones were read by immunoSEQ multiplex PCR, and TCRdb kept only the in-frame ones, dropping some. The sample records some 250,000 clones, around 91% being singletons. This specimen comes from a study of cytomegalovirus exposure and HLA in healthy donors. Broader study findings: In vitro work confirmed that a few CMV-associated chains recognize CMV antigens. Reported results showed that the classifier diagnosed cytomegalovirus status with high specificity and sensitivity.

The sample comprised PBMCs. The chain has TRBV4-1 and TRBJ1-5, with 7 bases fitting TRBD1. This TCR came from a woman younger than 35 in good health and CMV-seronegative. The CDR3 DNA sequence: TGCGCCAGCAGCCAAGGACAGGGCTGGGGCAATCAGCCCCAGCATTTT. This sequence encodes CASSQGQGWGNQPQHF.